Listed below are T cell receptor beta chains from one sample, sequenced in a study of technical replicates of blood from a few donors. Profiling relied on immunoSEQ multiplex PCR, and the TCRdb table lists in-frame clones only, not all of them. This sample has around 76,000 clones, with under 99% found just once. The specimen sequenced was T cells isolated from PBMCs. The receptors here all came from a human donor in good health. The CDR3 runs from the conserved cysteine through the conserved F or W. D genes are given only for firm matches. The listing skips clone size in some rows; elsewhere it reads once, few, many or a size class.

V	D	length	J	size	CDR3	DNA
TRBV30	NA	15	TRBJ1-5	NA	CAWSVKRDSNQPQHF	TGTGCCTGGAGTGTAAAGAGGGATAGCAATCAGCCCCAGCATTTT
TRBV9	NA	14	TRBJ2-3	NA	CASSVGGRTDTQYF	TGTGCCAGCAGCGTAGGAGGGAGGACAGATACGCAGTATTTT
TRBV29-1	NA	11	TRBJ1-1	NA	CSVYSNTEAFF	TGCAGCGTTTATTCGAACACTGAAGCTTTCTTT
TRBV11-3	TRBD1	12	TRBJ1-4	NA	CASSSQTGKLFF	TGTGCCAGCAGCTCGCAGACAGGGAAACTGTTTTTT
TRBV5-4	TRBD2	14	TRBJ2-5	once	CASSPDLAGETQYF	TGTGCCAGCAGCCCCGATCTAGCGGGAGAGACCCAGTACTTC
TRBV25-1	NA	14	TRBJ2-7	NA	CASRDGLSAYEQYF	TGTGCCAGCAGGGACGGACTATCGGCCTACGAGCAGTACTTC
TRBV7-9	NA	11	TRBJ2-1	NA	CASSPGAEQFF	TGTGCCAGCAGCCCAGGGGCGGAGCAGTTCTTC
TRBV2	TRBD1	14	TRBJ2-7	NA	CASIRGTDFSEQYF	TGTGCCAGCATCCGAGGGACAGACTTCTCCGAGCAGTACTTC
TRBV30	NA	13	TRBJ1-2	NA	CAWSTGTIALGDF	TGTGCCTGGAGTACTGGGACAATTGCCCTGGGGGACTTC
TRBV5-1	NA	13	TRBJ2-7	NA	CASSLSISYEQYF	TGCGCCAGCAGCTTAAGCATCTCCTACGAGCAGTACTTC
TRBV29-1	NA	18	TRBJ1-2	NA	CSVEDPTRDNPESYGYTF	TGCAGCGTTGAAGATCCCACCCGGGACAACCCGGAATCATATGGCTACACCTTC
TRBV6-5	NA	15	TRBJ2-5	NA	CASSYHRDTQETQYF	TGTGCCAGCAGTTACCACCGGGACACCCAGGAGACCCAGTACTTC
TRBV28	NA	15	TRBJ2-5	NA	CASSFRGAGQETQYF	TGTGCCAGCAGTTTCAGGGGTGCGGGCCAAGAGACCCAGTACTTC
TRBV27	TRBD1	16	TRBJ1-5	NA	CASSLSSGTGVGPQHF	TGTGCCAGCAGTTTATCGAGCGGGACAGGGGTAGGGCCCCAGCATTTT
TRBV6-1	TRBD1	13	TRBJ2-7	NA	CASSAGGPYEQYF	TGTGCCAGCAGTGCAGGGGGACCCTACGAGCAGTACTTC
TRBV9	TRBD2	16	TRBJ2-7	once	CASSVALGTSSYEQYF	TGTGCCAGCAGCGTAGCCCTCGGGACTAGCTCCTACGAGCAGTACTTC
TRBV20-1	TRBD2	11	TRBJ2-1	NA	CSARLANEQFF	TGCAGTGCTCGACTAGCGAATGAGCAGTTCTTC
TRBV7-2	NA	13	TRBJ1-2	NA	CASSLQGSDGYTF	TGTGCCAGCAGCTTACAGGGATCGGATGGCTACACCTTC
TRBV28	NA	13	TRBJ1-1	NA	CATTTGMNTEAFF	TGTGCCACTACGACGGGAATGAACACTGAAGCTTTCTTT
TRBV14	TRBD1	15	TRBJ2-7	NA	CASSQVKGVRSGQQF	TGTGCCAGCAGCCAAGTTAAAGGGGTTCGTTCGGGACAGCAATTC